This T cell receptor beta chain was retrieved from a study of blood T cell repertoires in COVID-19. The CDR3 is made up of 15 amino acids. Per the germline V gene, CDR1 is MNHEY and CDR2 is SVGEGT. Trimming took 6 bases from V and 4 from J; bases not matched to a gene: 11. Produced via immunoSEQ multiplex PCR; TCRdb's table is partial and in-frame only. The data show 150,000 or so clones, with approximately 80% seen just once and under 0.75% held by the top ten. Sequencing was done on a sample of peripheral blood. V gene TRBV6-2 or TRBV6-3 combines with J gene TRBJ1-1, with 7 positions matching TRBD1. The TCR comes from a man aged 55 to 70 with acute or convalescent COVID-19. Here the CDR3 DNA reads TGTGCCAGCAGCTCCAACAGGGGATACGGCACTGAAGCTTTCTTT. Amino acid sequence: CASSSNRGYGTEAFF.